Each of the 10 T cell receptor beta chains below was sequenced from the same sample in a study of blood T cell repertoires in COVID-19. The method was immunoSEQ multiplex PCR; TCRdb's version includes in-frame clones alone and lacks a portion of them. Of 95,000 to 150,000 clones listed, approximately 77% were seen once; the top ten hold over 6.5%. Input material: peripheral blood. The receptors come from a human donor in a cohort sampled during active COVID-19.

This clone was counted once. J is TRBJ1-5 and V is TRBV10-2; the match to TRBD1 covers 12 bases. The CDR3 contains 16 residues. CDR1 is WSHSY, CDR2 SAAADI, per germline. With V trimmed by 2 bases and J by 7 bases, 6 bases remained unmatched. DNA of the CDR3: TGCGCCAGCAGTGAGGGGGGACAGGGGGCATGGCAGCCCCAGCATTTT. Its protein is CASSEGGQGAWQPQHF.

In its sample, this clone was seen a few times. The chain uses TRBV11-2 and TRBJ1-6, with TRBD1 as a possible D gene (5 bases). The ends were cut back, 2 bases at V and 7 bases at J, with 12 bases in the middle. The CDR3 length is 15 residues. Germline V gives CDR1 SGHAT, CDR2 FQNNGV. The CDR3 DNA sequence: TGTGCCAGCAGCTTAATGGGGCAGATGAATTCACCCCTCCACTTT. Amino acids: CASSLMGQMNSPLHF. Together with reference TRBV11-2 and TRBJ1-6, the CDR3 gives the full variable domain: EAGVAQSPRYKIIEKRQSVAFWCNPISGHATLYWYQQILGQGPKLLIQFQNNGVVDDSQLPKDRFSAERLKGVDSTLKIQPAKLEDSAVYLCASSLMGQMNSPLHFGNGTRLTVT.

This clone has just a few counts. This specimen includes other DNA sequences encoding the same CDR3. The rearrangement uses TRBV6-1 and TRBJ2-7, with D possibly TRBD2 on 5 matching bases. Trimming cost V 3 bases and J 5 bases, with 8 bases left between them. CDR1 and CDR2 (germline): MNHNS, SASEGT. The CDR3 contains 12 residues. The chain's CDR3 is CASSDPGNEQYF. CDR3 nucleotide sequence: TGTGCCAGCAGTGACCCGGGGAACGAGCAGTACTTC.

The chain links TRBV18 to TRBJ2-4; 13 bases fit TRBD2. The junction had 11 bases not matched to a gene; V was cut back by 6 bases and J by 0 bases. Germline values: CDR1 KGHSH, CDR2 LQKENI. This CDR3 region has 19 residues. The CDR3 DNA follows: TGTGCCAGCTCTCAAGGACTAGCGGGAGTTACGGGAGCCAAAAACATTCAGTACTTC. This gives the protein CASSQGLAGVTGAKNIQYF.

V usage is TRBV19 and J usage is TRBJ1-2; 8 bases match TRBD1. Unmatched junction bases numbered 8, after V lost 5 bases and J lost 6 bases. Germline CDR1 reads LNHDA; CDR2 reads SQIVND (reference sequence). The CDR3 extends over 14 amino acids. CDR3 nucleotides: TGTGCCAGTAGTTCCGACAGGGGTAGAAATGGCTACACCTTC. Protein product: CASSSDRGRNGYTF.

The chain couples TRBV13 to TRBJ2-7, with TRBD1 identical over 9 bases. Germline V gene sequence: CDR1 PRHDT, CDR2 FYEKMQ (reference sequence). V dropped 5 bases and J dropped 5; count of bases not matched to a gene: 7. This CDR3 is built from 14 residues. DNA of the CDR3: TGTGCCAGCAGCCCAGGGACAGGGAGACACGAGCAGTACTTC. Translated, it gives CASSPGTGRHEQYF.

This chain uses TRBV7-9 with TRBJ2-3, with 13 bases lining up with TRBD2. This CDR3 is 19 amino acids long. The V segment lost 2 bases and the J segment 0 bases; nucleotides outside the gene matches: 8. The V gene's germline CDR1 is SEHNR and CDR2 FQNEAQ (reference sequence). The CDR3 region has the DNA TGTGCCAGCAGCTTATCCCTGGGACTAGCGGGGATTAGCACAGATACGCAGTATTTT. It codes for CASSLSLGLAGISTDTQYF.

In its sample, this clone was seen a few times. The J gene is TRBJ2-7, the V gene TRBV28, with 8 bases matching TRBD1. V dropped 1 base and J dropped 2; count of bases not matched to a gene: 4. Per germline, CDR1 MDHEN and CDR2 SYDVKM. The CDR3 length is 15 residues. CDR3 amino acids: CASSLSGTGTYEQYF. DNA for the CDR3: TGTGCCAGCAGTTTATCCGGGACAGGAACCTACGAGCAGTACTTC.

This clone was seen only once. The chain joins TRBV6-6 to TRBJ1-2, with a tentative D call TRBD1 (6 bases). Trimming took off 4 bases at V and 7 bases at J, with 19 bases between the two ends. CDR3 length: 15 amino acids. CDR1 and CDR2 from the germline V gene are MNHNY and SVGAGI (reference sequence). The CDR3 sequence is CASSSTTGGRSGYTF. DNA for the CDR3: TGTGCCAGCAGTTCCACCACGGGGGGCCGGAGTGGCTACACCTTC.

This chain uses TRBV3-1 (or the pseudogene TRBV3-2) with TRBJ2-1; 9 nucleotides line up with TRBD2. V gave up 5 bases and J gave up 9 bases; unmatched junction bases: 14. The CDR3 length is 16 residues. The germline V gene encodes CDR1 LGHDT and CDR2 YNNKEL (reference sequence). CDR3 nucleotide sequence: TGTGCCAGCAGCGGGCTTGGCGGGAGGGCCTTTGGTGAGCAGTTCTTC. Protein sequence: CASSGLGGRAFGEQFF.